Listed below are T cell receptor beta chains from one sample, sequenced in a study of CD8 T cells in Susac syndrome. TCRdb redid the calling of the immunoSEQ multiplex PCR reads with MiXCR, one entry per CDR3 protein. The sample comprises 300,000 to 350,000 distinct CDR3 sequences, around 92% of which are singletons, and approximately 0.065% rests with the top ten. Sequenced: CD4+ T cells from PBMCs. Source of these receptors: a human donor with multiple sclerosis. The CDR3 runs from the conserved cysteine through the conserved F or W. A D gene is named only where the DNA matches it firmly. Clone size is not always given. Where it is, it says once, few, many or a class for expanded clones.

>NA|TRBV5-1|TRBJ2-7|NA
TGCGCCAGCAGCCCCGACGGTAGCGGCGAGCAGTACTTC
CASSPDGSGEQYF
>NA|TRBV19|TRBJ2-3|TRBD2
TGTGCCAGTAGTACCACCCTAGCGGGGGGCAGCACAGATACGCAGTATTTT
CASSTTLAGGSTDTQYF
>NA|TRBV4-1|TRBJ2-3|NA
TGCGCCAGCAGCCCCGGGGTCTCCTTGACAGATACGCAGTATTTT
CASSPGVSLTDTQYF
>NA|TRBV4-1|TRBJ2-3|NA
TGCGCCAGCAGCCAAGAATTGAGGCGGCTACTGAACACAGATACGCAGTATTTT
CASSQELRRLLNTDTQYF
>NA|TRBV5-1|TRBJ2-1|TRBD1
TGCGCCAGCAGGGCGGGACAGGGGTCTTACAATGAGCAGTTCTTC
CASRAGQGSYNEQFF
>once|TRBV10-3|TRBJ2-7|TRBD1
TGTGCCATCGGATGGGGACAGAACTACGAGCAGTACTTC
CAIGWGQNYEQYF
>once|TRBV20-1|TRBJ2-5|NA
TGCAGTGCTACCCCCTCAGGGGCAGGAGAGACCCAGTACTTC
CSATPSGAGETQYF
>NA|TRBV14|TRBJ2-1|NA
TGTGCCAGCAGCCAAGTGGGGGGAGAAGTTTCTGGTGAGCAGTTCTTC
CASSQVGGEVSGEQFF
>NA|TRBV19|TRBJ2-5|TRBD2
TGTGCCAGTGGAGCGGGGGGGAGACAAGAGACCCAGTACTTC
CASGAGGRQETQYF
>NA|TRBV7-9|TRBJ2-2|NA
TGTGCCAGCAGTGGACAGCGGGCTAACACCGGGGAGCTGTTTTTT
CASSGQRANTGELFF
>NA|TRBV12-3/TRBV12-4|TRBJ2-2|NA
TGTGCCAGCAGTTTAAACAGTCCCACCGGGGAGCTGTTTTTT
CASSLNSPTGELFF
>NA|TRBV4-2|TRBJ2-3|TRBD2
TGTGCCAGCAGCCAAGATGGCACTAGCGGCACAGATACGCAGTATTTT
CASSQDGTSGTDTQYF
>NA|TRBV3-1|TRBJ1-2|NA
TGTGCCAGCAGCCTACAGGCTATTTATGGCTACACCTTC
CASSLQAIYGYTF
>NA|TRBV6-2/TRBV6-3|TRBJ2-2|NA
TGTGCCAGCAGTTTTGCCCCCGGGGAGCTGTTTTTT
CASSFAPGELFF
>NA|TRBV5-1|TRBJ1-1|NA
TGCGCCAGCAGCTTGTCGACAGTTAACACTGAAGCTTTCTTT
CASSLSTVNTEAFF
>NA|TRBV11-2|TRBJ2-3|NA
TGTGCCAGCAGCTTTAGCCGACGCACAGATACGCAGTATTTT
CASSFSRRTDTQYF
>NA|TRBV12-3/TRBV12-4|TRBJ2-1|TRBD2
TGTGCCAGCAGTTTCCGGGGGGGCCTTTTCTCGTACAATGAGCAGTTCTTC
CASSFRGGLFSYNEQFF
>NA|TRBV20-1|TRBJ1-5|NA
TGCAGTGCTAGAGGGACAGACAATCAGCCCCAGCATTTT
CSARGTDNQPQHF
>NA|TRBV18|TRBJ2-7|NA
TGTGCCAGCTCACCTCAAATGGGGTCCTACGAGCAGTACTTC
CASSPQMGSYEQYF
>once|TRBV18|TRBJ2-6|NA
TGTGCCAGCTCACCACCGGGGATTGGGGCCAACGTCCTGACTTTC
CASSPPGIGANVLTF
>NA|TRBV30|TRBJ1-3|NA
TGTGCCTGGAGTATCCGGGGAGGAAACACCATATATTTT
CAWSIRGGNTIYF
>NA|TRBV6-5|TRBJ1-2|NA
TGTGCCAGCAGCCGTGGGGGACAATGGTCCTATGGCTACACCTTC
CASSRGGQWSYGYTF
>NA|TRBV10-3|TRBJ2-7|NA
TGTGCCATCAGTCCCGACCACACCGGGAACTACGAGCAGTACTTC
CAISPDHTGNYEQYF
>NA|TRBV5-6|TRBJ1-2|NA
TGTGCCAGCAGCTCCCAGCCTACTAACTATGGCTACACCTTC
CASSSQPTNYGYTF
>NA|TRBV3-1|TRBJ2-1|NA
TGTGCCAGCAGCCCTATCCGGGAAGTCTACAATGAGCAGTTCTTC
CASSPIREVYNEQFF
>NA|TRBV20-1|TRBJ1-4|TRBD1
TGCAGTGCTAGAACTCGGACAGGGAGCGATGAAAAACTGTTTTTT
CSARTRTGSDEKLFF
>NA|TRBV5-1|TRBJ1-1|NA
TGCGCCAGCAGCTCGCCGGGGGCGTACACTGAAGCTTTCTTT
CASSSPGAYTEAFF
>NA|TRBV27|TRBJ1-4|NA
TGTGCCAGCAGTTTAAGGGACACGGGAAAACTGTTTTTT
CASSLRDTGKLFF
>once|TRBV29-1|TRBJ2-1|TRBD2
TGCAGCGTTGAAGTCGGGAGGGCGGGGAATGAGCAGTTCTTC
CSVEVGRAGNEQFF
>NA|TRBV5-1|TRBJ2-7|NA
TGCGCCAGCAGCTTGGGGGCCTTAGGGGAGCAGTACTTC
CASSLGALGEQYF
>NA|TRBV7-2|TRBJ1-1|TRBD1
TGTGCCAGCAGCTTAGTCTCGACAGGGGTAACTGAAGCTTTCTTT
CASSLVSTGVTEAFF
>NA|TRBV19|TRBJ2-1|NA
TGTGCCAGTAGCTCCGGGACTTATTACAATGAGCAGTTCTTC
CASSSGTYYNEQFF
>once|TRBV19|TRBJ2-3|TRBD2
TGTGCCAGTAGTATAGGACTAGCGGGGGGCACAGATACGCAGTATTTT
CASSIGLAGGTDTQYF
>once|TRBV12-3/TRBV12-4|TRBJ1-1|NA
TGTGCCAGCAGTGCCCATCCGTACAGGAAAATGAACACTGAAGCTTTCTTT
CASSAHPYRKMNTEAFF
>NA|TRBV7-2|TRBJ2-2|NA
TGTGCCAGCAGCTTAGCGGGGGTAGTTTACGGGGAGCTGTTTTTT
CASSLAGVVYGELFF
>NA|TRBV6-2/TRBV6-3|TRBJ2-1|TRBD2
TGTGCCATCAATAGCGGGCCCCCCTACAATGAGCAGTTCTTC
CAINSGPPYNEQFF
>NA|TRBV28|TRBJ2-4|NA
TGTGCCAGCAGTTTTCCCCTTCGTCGGAGCAGGGTAGGGAAAAACATTCAGTACTTC
CASSFPLRRSRVGKNIQYF
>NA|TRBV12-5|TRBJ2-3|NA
TGTGCTAGTGGTTTGGGCCGGGATTTCACAGATACGCAGTATTTT
CASGLGRDFTDTQYF
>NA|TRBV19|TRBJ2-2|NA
TGTGCCAGTAGTATAGCTACTGCCACCGGGGAGCTGTTTTTT
CASSIATATGELFF
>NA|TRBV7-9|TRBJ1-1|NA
TGTGCCAGTAGTTTACAGGGTGGGAACACTGAAGCTTTCTTT
CASSLQGGNTEAFF
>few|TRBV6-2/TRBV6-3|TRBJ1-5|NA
TGTGCCAGCAGTTCGCCGGGACGTACAAATCAGCCCCAGCATTTT
CASSSPGRTNQPQHF
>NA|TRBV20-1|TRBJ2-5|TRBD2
TGCAGTGCGCATCGGGGGGGCCGGGAGACCCAGTACTTC
CSAHRGGRETQYF
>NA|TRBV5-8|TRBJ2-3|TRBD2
TGTGCCAGCAGCTTAGGGGGACTAGCGGAAGGCGGATTCACAGATACGCAGTATTTT
CASSLGGLAEGGFTDTQYF
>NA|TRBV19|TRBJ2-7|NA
TGTGCCAGTAGACCAGGGGGGCAGGGGCTCTACGAGCAGTACTTC
CASRPGGQGLYEQYF
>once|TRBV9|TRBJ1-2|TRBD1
TGTGCCAGCAGCACTGGGACAGGGAATTCGGGCTATGGCTACACCTTC
CASSTGTGNSGYGYTF
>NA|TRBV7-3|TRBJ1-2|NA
TGTGCCAGCAGCTTAACGGGTGGTGCTTTTGGTAGAACCTTC
CASSLTGGAFGRTF
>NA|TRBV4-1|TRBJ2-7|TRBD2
TGCGCCAGCCGAGGACTTCATGGGACTAGCGGGAGGACCTACGAGCAGTACTTC
CASRGLHGTSGRTYEQYF
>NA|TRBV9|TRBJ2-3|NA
TGTGCCAGCAGCGTAGCCCGAAGCACAGATACGCAGTATTTT
CASSVARSTDTQYF
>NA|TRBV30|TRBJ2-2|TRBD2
TGTGCCTGGGGCCAACTAGCGGAGGCCACCGGGGAGCTGTTTTTT
CAWGQLAEATGELFF
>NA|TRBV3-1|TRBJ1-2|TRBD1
TGTGCCAGCAGCAAAGGGACAGCACCAGCAGCTAACTATGGCTACACCTTC
CASSKGTAPAANYGYTF
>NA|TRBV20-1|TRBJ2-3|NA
TGCAGTGCTAGAGATGTCGAGCCTCGGAGTAGGGATACGCAGTATTTT
CSARDVEPRSRDTQYF
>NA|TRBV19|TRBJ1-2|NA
TGTGCCAGTAGTATAGGTCCGGGACTGTCCTATGGCTACACCTTC
CASSIGPGLSYGYTF
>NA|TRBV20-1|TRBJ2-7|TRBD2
TGCAGTGCTAGAGATCCCCTAGCGGGAACGTTCTACGAGCAGTACTTC
CSARDPLAGTFYEQYF
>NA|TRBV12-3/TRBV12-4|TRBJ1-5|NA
TGTGCCAGCAGTTTAGCCTCCCGAGGACGCAATCAGCCCCAGCATTTT
CASSLASRGRNQPQHF
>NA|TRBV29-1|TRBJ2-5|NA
TGCAGCGTTGTCGAGGGGGGAAACCAAGAGACCCAGTACTTC
CSVVEGGNQETQYF
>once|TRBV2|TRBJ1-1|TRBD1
TGTGCCAGCAGTGAGTTAACAGGGGGTGGGTCGACTGAAGCTTTCTTT
CASSELTGGGSTEAFF
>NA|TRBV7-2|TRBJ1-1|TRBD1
TGTGCCAGCAGTTATACCGGGACAGGGGGTACTGAAGCTTTCTTT
CASSYTGTGGTEAFF
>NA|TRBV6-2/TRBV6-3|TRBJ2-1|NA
TGTGCCAGCAGTCCCCAAAGCTCCTACAATGAGCAGTTCTTC
CASSPQSSYNEQFF